The 5 T cell receptor beta chains below were found in one sample sequenced in a study of CD8 T cells in ankylosing spondylitis (dated by TCRdb to 2016 to 2017). Library prep was done by 5' RACE. The data were produced on an Illumina HiSeq 2500. TCRdb reprocessed the public reads (quality trimming at Q25 with fastp, clone calling with MiXCR) and kept in-frame beta chains. Each record represents a unique CDR3 protein, reported with the most common genes and DNA among its rows. The sample profile shows about 750,000 distinct CDR3 sequences; around 20% of them were found once. Around 19% of the sample goes to the ten largest clones. What the research found in general, with its limitations: Blood from ankylosing spondylitis patients appeared to be characterized by a TCR beta motif composed of eight or nine highly homologous amino acid variants.

These TCRs' antigens remain unknown. Sequences were obtained from blood, either unsorted or a sorted T cell fraction (not recorded which). These receptors came from a male donor with ankylosing spondylitis.

The chain couples TRBV10-3 to TRBJ1-1, with a possible D match to TRBD1 (6 bases). This CDR3 has 15 amino acids. Germline loops: CDR1 ENHRY, CDR2 SYGVKD. V was cut by 4 bases and J by 5 bases, with 17 bases left in between. CDR3 in amino acids: CAISGTGTIRTEAFF. For the CDR3, the DNA is TGTGCCATCAGTGGAACCGGGACAATAAGGACTGAAGCTTTCTTT.

This clonotype turned up a few times. This chain joins TRBV21-1 and TRBJ1-1; whether TRBD1, the table's D call, matches the DNA was not checked. TRBV21-1 is recorded as a pseudogene. The CDR3 has 13 amino acids. The CDR3 loop is CASSKESGAEAFF. The CDR3 region has the DNA TGTGCCAGCAGCAAAGAGTCGGGGGCTGAAGCTTTCTTT.

The CDR3 bases are TGTGCCAGCAGCTTAGCGGGATTGCGGAGTCGCACAGATACGCAGTATTTT. Its translation: CASSLAGLRSRTDTQYF. This chain connects TRBV7-8 to TRBJ2-3, with D unresolved. V was trimmed by 0 bases and J by 1 base, leaving 14 bases between them. The CDR3 totals 17 residues. Germline V CDR1 and CDR2: SGHVS, FQNEAQ.

This clonotype has just a few counts. The genes are TRBV12-3 or TRBV12-4 and TRBJ1-1, with TRBD1 as a possible D gene (5 bases). This CDR3 is 13 amino acids long. Trimming took off 5 bases at V and 7 bases at J, with 14 bases between the two ends. The CDR3 nucleotides read TGTGCCAGCAGTCTATCGAGGGGAGTTGAAGCTTTCTTT. This gives the protein CASSLSRGVEAFF.

This sequence joins TRBV29-1 and TRBJ1-1, with D unresolved. CDR1 is SQVTM and CDR2 is ANQGSEA in the germline V gene. This CDR3 contains 12 residues. V lost 0 bases and J 8 bases, leaving 10 bases between the germline ends. This CDR3 is CSVEDPPQEAFF. CDR3 in DNA: TGCAGCGTTGAAGATCCCCCGCAGGAAGCTTTCTTT.